These T cell receptor beta chains were read from a single sample in a study of CD8+CD57+ T cells in acquired aplastic anemia. One entry per CDR3 protein, called by TCRdb with MiXCR from the reads. The sample lists some 410,000 distinct CDR3 sequences; roughly 68% were seen once. Sequencing was done on a sample of sorted CD4+, CD8+, or CD8+CD57+ T cells (not recorded which) from PBMCs. Receptors were obtained from a human donor in good health, serving as a control. Each CDR3 is given with its conserved first and last residue. The order of the fields is D gene, V gene, clone size, J gene, CDR3 protein, CDR3 DNA. A D gene is named only where the DNA matches it firmly. The listing skips clone size in some rows; elsewhere it reads once, few, many or a size class.

D: TRBD1; V: TRBV7-8; size: -; J: TRBJ2-5; CDR3: CASSLVGDRAETHYF; DNA: TGTGCCAGCAGCCTTGTCGGGGACAGGGCAGAGACGCACTACTTC
D: -; V: TRBV5-1; size: many; J: TRBJ2-5; CDR3: CASSLFAGVETQYF; DNA: TGCGCCAGCAGCTTGTTCGCAGGGGTAGAGACCCAGTACTTC
D: -; V: TRBV7-3; size: -; J: TRBJ1-5; CDR3: CASSLVGGTQHF; DNA: TGTGCCAGCAGCTTAGTCGGAGGAACCCAGCATTTT
D: -; V: TRBV3-1; size: many; J: TRBJ2-2; CDR3: CASSHTTGRVGELFF; DNA: TGTGCCAGCAGCCATACGACAGGGAGGGTCGGGGAGCTGTTTTTT
D: TRBD1; V: TRBV5-1; size: many; J: TRBJ1-1; CDR3: CASSPITRTGRGMNTEAFF; DNA: TGCGCCAGCAGCCCGATTACCAGAACGGGCAGGGGGATGAACACTGAAGCTTTCTTT
D: -; V: TRBV29-1; size: -; J: TRBJ1-3; CDR3: CSVFGGTGNTIYF; DNA: TGCAGCGTCTTCGGAGGTACTGGAAACACCATATATTTT
D: -; V: TRBV10-3; size: -; J: TRBJ1-5; CDR3: CAISEGTRDQPYPF; DNA: TGTGCCATCTCTGAGGGCACAAGGGATCAGCCCTACCCCTTT
D: -; V: TRBV9; size: -; J: TRBJ2-5; CDR3: CASSSLGRQETQHF; DNA: TGTGCCAGCAGCTCACTAGGCCGCCAAGAGACCCAGCACTTC
D: -; V: TRBV19; size: -; J: TRBJ1-5; CDR3: CGSTGREQPQHF; DNA: TGTGGCAGCACGGGGAGGGAGCAGCCCCAGCATTTT
D: -; V: TRBV5-5; size: -; J: TRBJ1-2; CDR3: CASSTWGHTF; DNA: TGTGCCAGCAGCACCTGGGGACACACCTTC
D: -; V: TRBV6-2/TRBV6-3; size: -; J: TRBJ1-2; CDR3: CASSYSRGGYTF; DNA: TGTGCCAGCAGTTACTCTCGGGGTGGCTACACCTTC
D: TRBD1; V: TRBV5-1; size: many; J: TRBJ1-6; CDR3: CASSLRTGAKNSPLHF; DNA: TGCGCCAGCAGCTTAAGGACAGGGGCGAAAAATTCACCCCTCCACTTT
D: TRBD1; V: TRBV6-1; size: -; J: TRBJ2-7; CDR3: CASSGRDSAESPNYEQYF; DNA: TGTGCCAGCAGTGGACGGGACAGTGCCGAAAGTCCAAACTACGAGCAGTACTTC
D: TRBD2; V: TRBV20-1; size: -; J: TRBJ2-5; CDR3: CSAKASGTRQLQETQYF; DNA: TGCAGTGCTAAGGCCAGCGGGACTCGCCAGCTCCAAGAGACCCAGTACTTC
D: -; V: TRBV9; size: many; J: TRBJ1-1; CDR3: CASSPSTVMNTEAFF; DNA: TGTGCCAGCAGCCCATCGACAGTTATGAACACTGAAGCTTTCTTT
D: -; V: TRBV7-9; size: -; J: TRBJ1-1; CDR3: CASSAGQYEQYFGF; DNA: -
D: TRBD2; V: TRBV18; size: few; J: TRBJ2-3; CDR3: CASSPSYGGSTDTQYF; DNA: TGTGCCAGCTCACCATCGTACGGGGGGAGCACAGATACGCAGTATTTT
D: TRBD1; V: TRBV6-2/TRBV6-3; size: many; J: TRBJ1-5; CDR3: CASNKGAHSNQPQHF; DNA: TGTGCCAGCAATAAGGGGGCGCATAGCAATCAGCCCCAGCATTTT
D: -; V: TRBV5-1; size: -; J: TRBJ1-1; CDR3: CASSFGQGNTEALF; DNA: -
D: -; V: TRBV5-1; size: many; J: TRBJ2-5; CDR3: CASSWAGEETQYF; DNA: TGCGCCAGCAGCTGGGCCGGAGAAGAGACCCAGTACTTC
D: TRBD1; V: TRBV20-1; size: -; J: TRBJ1-2; CDR3: CSATFRDRGRYTF; DNA: TGCAGTGCCACATTCCGGGACAGGGGCCGCTACACCTTC
D: -; V: TRBV19; size: -; J: TRBJ1-5; CDR3: CASSVYRADQPQHF; DNA: TGTGCCAGTAGTGTCTACAGGGCCGATCAGCCCCAGCATTTT
D: -; V: TRBV29-1; size: -; J: TRBJ1-2; CDR3: CSEVHTGGYPF; DNA: TGCAGCGAAGTACACACGGGTGGCTACCCCTTC
D: TRBD1; V: TRBV18; size: -; J: TRBJ1-1; CDR3: CAGSPGWDRDTEAFF; DNA: TGTGCCGGCTCACCAGGTTGGGACAGGGACACTGAAGCTTTCTTT
D: -; V: TRBV19; size: -; J: TRBJ1-5; CDR3: CASSTAEFDEPQHF; DNA: TGTGCCAGTAGTACCGCAGAGTTCGATGAGCCCCAGCATTTT
D: TRBD1; V: TRBV7-3; size: -; J: TRBJ2-7; CDR3: CASSLGTTGGYGYYF; DNA: TGTGCCAGCAGCTTGGGAACAACAGGGGGCTATGGCTACTACTTC
D: -; V: TRBV5-4; size: -; J: TRBJ2-5; CDR3: CASSLYPRKGVSQETQYF; DNA: TGTGCCAGCAGCTTGTATCCCCGGAAAGGTGTCAGCCAAGAGACCCAGTACTTC
D: -; V: TRBV5-1; size: -; J: TRBJ2-3; CDR3: CASSLRESGSTDTQYF; DNA: TGTGCCAGCAGCTTAAGGGAGAGCGGGAGCACAGATACGCAGTATTTT
D: TRBD2; V: TRBV4-1; size: many; J: TRBJ2-3; CDR3: CASSLSRGGGPTDTQYF; DNA: TGCGCCAGCAGCCTCTCACGGGGCGGGGGACCCACAGATACGCAGTATTTT
D: -; V: TRBV5-4; size: -; J: TRBJ1-1; CDR3: CASSFVGSGNTEAFF; DNA: TGTGCCAGCAGCTTCGTCGGGTCGGGGAACACTGAAGCTTTCTTT